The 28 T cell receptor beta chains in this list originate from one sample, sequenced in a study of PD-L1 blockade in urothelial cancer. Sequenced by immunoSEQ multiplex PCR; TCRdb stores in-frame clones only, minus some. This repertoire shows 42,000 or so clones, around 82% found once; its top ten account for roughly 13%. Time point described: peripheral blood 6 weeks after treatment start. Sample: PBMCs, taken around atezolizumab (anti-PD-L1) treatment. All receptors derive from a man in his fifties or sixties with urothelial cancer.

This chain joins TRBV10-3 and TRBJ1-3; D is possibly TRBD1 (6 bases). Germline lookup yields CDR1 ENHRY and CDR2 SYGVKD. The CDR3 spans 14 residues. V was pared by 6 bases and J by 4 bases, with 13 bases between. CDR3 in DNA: TGTGCCATCAGGCCCGACAGGTCCGGAAACACCATATATTTT. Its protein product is CAIRPDRSGNTIYF.

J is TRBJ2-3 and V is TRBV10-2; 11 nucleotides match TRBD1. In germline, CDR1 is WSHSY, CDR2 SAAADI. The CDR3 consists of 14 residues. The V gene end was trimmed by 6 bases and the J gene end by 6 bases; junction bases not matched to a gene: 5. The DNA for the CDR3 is TGCGCCAGCAGGGACAGGGGGCCGTCGGATACGCAGTATTTT. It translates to CASRDRGPSDTQYF.

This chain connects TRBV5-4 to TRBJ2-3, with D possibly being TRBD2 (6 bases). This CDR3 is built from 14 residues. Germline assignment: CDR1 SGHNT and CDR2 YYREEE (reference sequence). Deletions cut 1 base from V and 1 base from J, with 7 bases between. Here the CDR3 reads CASSLSGGTDTQYF. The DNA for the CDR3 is TGTGCCAGCAGCTTGTCGGGGGGCACAGATACGCAGTATTTT.

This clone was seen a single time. The CDR3 DNA is TGTGCCAGCCGACCAGGCCTCAACTATGGCTACACCTTC. Protein: CASRPGLNYGYTF. The chain links TRBV2 to TRBJ1-2; D is unresolved. Germline V gene sequence: CDR1 SNHLY, CDR2 FYNNEI. The CDR3 loop spans 13 amino acids. The V and J ends lost 8 bases and 2 bases respectively, with 12 bases between them.

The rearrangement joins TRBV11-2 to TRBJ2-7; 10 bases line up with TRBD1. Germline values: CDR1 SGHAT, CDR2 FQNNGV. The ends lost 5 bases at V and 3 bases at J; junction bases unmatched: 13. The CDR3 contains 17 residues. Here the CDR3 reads CASSLTGTGVISYEQYF. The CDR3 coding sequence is TGTGCCAGCAGCCTAACAGGGACAGGGGTCATTAGCTACGAGCAGTACTTC.

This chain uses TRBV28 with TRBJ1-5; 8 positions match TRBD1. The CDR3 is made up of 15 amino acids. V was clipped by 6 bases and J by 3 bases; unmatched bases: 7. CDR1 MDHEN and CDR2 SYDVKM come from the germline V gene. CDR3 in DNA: TGTGCCAGCAGGACAGGGGCCATAGACAATCAGCCCCAGCATTTT. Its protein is CASRTGAIDNQPQHF.

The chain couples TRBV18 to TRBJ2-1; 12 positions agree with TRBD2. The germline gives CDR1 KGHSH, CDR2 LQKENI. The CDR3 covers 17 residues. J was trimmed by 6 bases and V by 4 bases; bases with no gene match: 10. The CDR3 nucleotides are TGTGCCAGCTCACAACCCCCACTAGCGGGGGGACCCAATGAGCAGTTCTTC. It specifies CASSQPPLAGGPNEQFF. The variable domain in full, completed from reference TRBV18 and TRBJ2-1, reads NAGVMQNPRHLVRRRGQEARLRCSPMKGHSHVYWYRQLPEEGLKFMVYLQKENIIDESGMPKERFSAEFPKEGPSILRIQQVVRGDSAAYFCASSQPPLAGGPNEQFFGPGTRLTVL.

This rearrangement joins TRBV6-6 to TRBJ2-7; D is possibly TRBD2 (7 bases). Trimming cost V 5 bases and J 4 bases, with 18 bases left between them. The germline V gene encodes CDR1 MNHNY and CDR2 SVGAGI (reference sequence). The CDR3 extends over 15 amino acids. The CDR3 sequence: CASSQRGGAGYEQYF. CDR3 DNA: TGTGCCAGCAGTCAAAGAGGGGGGGCCGGTTACGAGCAGTACTTC.

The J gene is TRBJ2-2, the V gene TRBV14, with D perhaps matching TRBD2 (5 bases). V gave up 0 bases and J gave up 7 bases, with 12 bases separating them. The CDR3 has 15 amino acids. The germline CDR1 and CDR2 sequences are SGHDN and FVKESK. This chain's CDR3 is CASSQDLRAGGELFF. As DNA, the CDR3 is TGTGCCAGCAGCCAAGATTTGAGGGCCGGCGGGGAGCTGTTTTTT.

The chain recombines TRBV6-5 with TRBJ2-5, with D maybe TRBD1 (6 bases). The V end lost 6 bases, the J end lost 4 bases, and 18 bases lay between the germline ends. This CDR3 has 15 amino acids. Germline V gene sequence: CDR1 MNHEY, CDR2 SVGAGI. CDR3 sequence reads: CASSSVGARGETQYF. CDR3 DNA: TGTGCCAGCAGCTCGGTGGGGGCTAGAGGAGAGACCCAGTACTTC.

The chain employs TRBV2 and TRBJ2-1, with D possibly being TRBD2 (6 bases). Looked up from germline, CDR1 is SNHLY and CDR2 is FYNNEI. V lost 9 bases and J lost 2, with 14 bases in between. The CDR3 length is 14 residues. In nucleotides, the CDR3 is TGTGCCAGTCGACTAGGAGGGGCCTACAATGAGCAGTTCTTC. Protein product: CASRLGGAYNEQFF.

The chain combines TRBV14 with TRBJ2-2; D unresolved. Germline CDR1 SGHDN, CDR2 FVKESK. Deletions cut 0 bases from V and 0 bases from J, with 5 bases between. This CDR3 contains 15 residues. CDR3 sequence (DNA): TGTGCCAGCAGCCAAGATCAGACGAACACCGGGGAGCTGTTTTTT. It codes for CASSQDQTNTGELFF.

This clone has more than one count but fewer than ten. The chain's CDR3 is CAWSAQGYEQYF. As DNA, the CDR3 is TGTGCCTGGAGTGCACAGGGCTACGAGCAGTACTTC. The gene calls are TRBV30 and TRBJ2-7; D is possibly TRBD1 (6 bases). Trimming stripped 1 base from V and 3 bases from J, with 7 bases between. This CDR3 has 12 residues. The V gene's germline CDR1 is GTSNPN and CDR2 SVGIG (reference sequence).

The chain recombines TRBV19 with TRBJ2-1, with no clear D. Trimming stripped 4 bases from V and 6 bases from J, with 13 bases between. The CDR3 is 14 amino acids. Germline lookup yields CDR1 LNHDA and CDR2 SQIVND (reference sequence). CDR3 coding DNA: TGTGCCAGTAGTACACGCGATCACTTCAATGAGCAGTTCTTC. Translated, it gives CASSTRDHFNEQFF.

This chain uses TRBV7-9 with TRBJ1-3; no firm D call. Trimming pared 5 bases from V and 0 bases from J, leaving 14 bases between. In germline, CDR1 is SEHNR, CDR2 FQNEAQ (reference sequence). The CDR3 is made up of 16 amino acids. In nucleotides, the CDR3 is TGTGCCAGCAGCCTAACATTCGGGGACTCTGGAAACACCATATATTTT. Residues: CASSLTFGDSGNTIYF.

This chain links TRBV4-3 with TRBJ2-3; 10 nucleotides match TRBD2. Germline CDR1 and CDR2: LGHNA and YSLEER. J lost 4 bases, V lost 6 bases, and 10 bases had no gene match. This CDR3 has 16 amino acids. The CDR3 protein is CASSRLAGDPPDTQYF. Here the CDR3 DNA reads TGCGCCAGCAGTCGGCTAGCGGGGGATCCACCAGATACGCAGTATTTT.

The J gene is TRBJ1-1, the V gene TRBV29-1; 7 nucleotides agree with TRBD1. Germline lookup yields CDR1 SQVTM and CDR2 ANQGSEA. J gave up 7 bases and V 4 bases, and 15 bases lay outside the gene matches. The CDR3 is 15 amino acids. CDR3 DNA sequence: TGCAGCGTTGTCCAACCAGGGGCAGGGGGGTATGAAGCTTTCTTT. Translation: CSVVQPGAGGYEAFF.

In nucleotides, the CDR3 is TGTGCCTGGAGTACAAACCCAGCCGGAAGACTTGGAGCTTTCTTT. Its translation: CAWSTNPAGRLGAFF. This chain joins TRBV30 and TRBJ1-1, with D unresolved. This CDR3 comprises 15 residues. CDR1 is GTSNPN, CDR2 SVGIG, per germline (reference sequence). Trimming removed 2 bases at V and 10 bases at J, with 23 bases between.

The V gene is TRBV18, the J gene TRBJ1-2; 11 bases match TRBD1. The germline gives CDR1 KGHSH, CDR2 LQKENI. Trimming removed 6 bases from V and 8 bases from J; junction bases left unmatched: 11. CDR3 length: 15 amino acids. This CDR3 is CASSINGQGAKGYTF. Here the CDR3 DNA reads TGTGCCAGCTCCATTAACGGACAGGGGGCGAAAGGCTACACCTTC.

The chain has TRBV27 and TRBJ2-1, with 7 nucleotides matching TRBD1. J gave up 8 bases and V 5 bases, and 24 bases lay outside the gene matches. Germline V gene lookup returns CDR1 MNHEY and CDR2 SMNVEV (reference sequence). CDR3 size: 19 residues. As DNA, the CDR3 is TGTGCCAGCAGTCTCATACCGCCACAGGGGAGCGGACGGGGCCATGAGCAGTTCTTC. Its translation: CASSLIPPQGSGRGHEQFF.

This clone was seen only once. The CDR3 spells CASSVRGAGEQYF. The DNA for the CDR3 is TGTGCCAGCAGTGTTCGGGGGGCGGGCGAGCAGTACTTC. J is TRBJ2-7 and V is TRBV2; the D gene is possibly TRBD2 (7 bases). Trimming left V 4 bases short and J 6 bases short, with 13 bases between. The CDR3 is made up of 13 amino acids. CDR1 is SNHLY, CDR2 FYNNEI, per germline.

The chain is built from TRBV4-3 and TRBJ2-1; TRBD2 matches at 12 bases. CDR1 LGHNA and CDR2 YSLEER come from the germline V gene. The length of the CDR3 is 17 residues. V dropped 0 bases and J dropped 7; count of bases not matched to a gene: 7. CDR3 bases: TGCGCCAGCAGCCAAGATAGACGACTAGCGGGAGCAAATGAGCAGTTCTTC. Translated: CASSQDRRLAGANEQFF.

The CDR3 nucleotides read TGTGCCAGCAGCTTTGACAGTTGGAACACTGAAGCTTTCTTT. Residues: CASSFDSWNTEAFF. This chain links TRBV5-5 with TRBJ1-1; a possible D gene is TRBD1 (5 bases). The germline V and J ends were trimmed by 2 bases and 1 base, with 9 bases remaining between them. This CDR3 spans 14 amino acids. The germline gives CDR1 SGHKS, CDR2 YYEKEE (reference sequence).

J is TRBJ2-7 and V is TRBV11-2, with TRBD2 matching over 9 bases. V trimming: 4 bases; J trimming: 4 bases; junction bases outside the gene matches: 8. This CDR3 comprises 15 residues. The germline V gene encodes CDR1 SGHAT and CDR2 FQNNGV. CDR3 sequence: CASSSGTSLWYEQYF. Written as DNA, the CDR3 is TGTGCCAGCAGCTCAGGGACTAGCTTGTGGTACGAGCAGTACTTC.

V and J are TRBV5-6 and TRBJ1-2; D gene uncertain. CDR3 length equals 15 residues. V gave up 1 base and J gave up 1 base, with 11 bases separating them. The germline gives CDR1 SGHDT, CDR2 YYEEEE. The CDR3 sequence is CASSLSGQINYGYTF. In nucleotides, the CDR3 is TGTGCCAGCAGCTTGTCTGGGCAAATTAACTATGGCTACACCTTC.

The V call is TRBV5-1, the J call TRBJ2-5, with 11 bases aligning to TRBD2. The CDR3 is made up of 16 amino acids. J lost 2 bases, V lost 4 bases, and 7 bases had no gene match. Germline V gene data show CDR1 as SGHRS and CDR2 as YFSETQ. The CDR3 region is CASSGSGGARQETQYF. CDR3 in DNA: TGCGCCAGCAGCGGTAGCGGGGGGGCCCGGCAAGAGACCCAGTACTTC.

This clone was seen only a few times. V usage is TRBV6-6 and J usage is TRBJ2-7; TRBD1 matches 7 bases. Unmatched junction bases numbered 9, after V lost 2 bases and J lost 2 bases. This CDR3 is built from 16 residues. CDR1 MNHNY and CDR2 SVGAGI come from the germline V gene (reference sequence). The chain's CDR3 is CASSYLVGTATYEQYF. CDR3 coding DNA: TGTGCCAGCAGTTACCTCGTCGGGACAGCCACCTACGAGCAGTACTTC.

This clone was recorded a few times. Here the CDR3 reads CASSLGVRGLSYEQYF. DNA of the CDR3: TGTGCCAGCAGCTTAGGGGTCAGGGGGCTATCCTACGAGCAGTACTTC. The chain uses TRBV7-9 and TRBJ2-7; TRBD1 matches at 8 bases. The V gene end was trimmed by 1 base and the J gene end by 1 base; junction bases not matched to a gene: 6. This CDR3 contains 16 residues. CDR1 is SEHNR and CDR2 is FQNEAQ in the germline V gene (reference sequence).